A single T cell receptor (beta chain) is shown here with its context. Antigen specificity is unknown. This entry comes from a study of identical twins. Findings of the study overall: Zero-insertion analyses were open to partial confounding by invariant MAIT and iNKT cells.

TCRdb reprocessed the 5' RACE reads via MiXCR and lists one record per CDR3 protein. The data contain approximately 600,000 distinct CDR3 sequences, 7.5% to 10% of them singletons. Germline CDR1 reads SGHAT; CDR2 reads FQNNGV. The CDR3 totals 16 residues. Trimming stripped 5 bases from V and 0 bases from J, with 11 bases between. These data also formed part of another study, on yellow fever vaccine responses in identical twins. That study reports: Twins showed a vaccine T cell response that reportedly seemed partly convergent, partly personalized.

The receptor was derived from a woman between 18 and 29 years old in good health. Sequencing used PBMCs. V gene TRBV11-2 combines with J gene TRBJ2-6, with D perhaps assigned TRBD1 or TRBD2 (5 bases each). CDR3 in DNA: TGTGCCAGCAGCATCGGGACCATCTCTGGGGCCAACGTCCTGACTTTC. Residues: CASSIGTISGANVLTF.